The 16 T cell receptor beta chains in this list originate from one sample, sequenced in a study of cytomegalovirus exposure and HLA in healthy donors. In the PCR, 60 Vbeta and 13 Jbeta primers were used. Sequencing was performed with immunoSEQ multiplex PCR; in TCRdb, only in-frame clones are kept and a portion is missing. The data show 200,000 to 250,000 clones, more than 65% seen once. Sequenced material: PBMCs. These receptor sequences come from a woman in her 30s in good health and CMV-seronegative.

The rearrangement joins TRBV28 to TRBJ2-7, with D tentatively TRBD2 (6 bases). CDR3 length: 17 residues. Germline assignment: CDR1 MDHEN and CDR2 SYDVKM. V was shortened by 1 base and J by 0 bases, with 16 bases between the two germline ends. The CDR3 spells CASSLFLGLKTSYEQYF. The CDR3 DNA sequence: TGTGCCAGCAGTTTATTTCTCGGACTAAAGACCTCCTACGAGCAGTACTTC.

This clone showed up just a few times. The junction does not match germline at one end; this may be a read error. The rearrangement joins TRBV2 to TRBJ1-2, with D tentatively TRBD1 (5 bases). The germline V gene has CDR1 SNHLY and CDR2 FYNNEI. The CDR3 is made up of 13 amino acids. In nucleotides, the CDR3 is TGTGCCAGCAGTGTTTTAGGGGTATATGGGTACACCTTC. Amino acids: CASSVLGVYGYTF.

J is TRBJ2-2 and V is TRBV7-8, with a weak D call TRBD2 (5 bases). This CDR3 region has 15 residues. Germline CDR1 is SGHVS and CDR2 is FQNEAQ. V lost 5 bases and J 1 base, leaving 11 bases between the germline ends. The CDR3 reads CASSQRTLNTGELFF. The CDR3, as DNA: TGTGCCAGCAGCCAGCGGACCCTGAACACCGGGGAGCTGTTTTTT.

The table lists this clone with a few counts. V is TRBV5-6 and J is TRBJ1-1; D ambiguous. V was shortened by 2 bases and J by 4 bases, with 12 bases between the two germline ends. Germline loops: CDR1 SGHDT, CDR2 YYEEEE. The CDR3 has 14 amino acids. CDR3 sequence: CASSLDEWSTEAFF. DNA of the CDR3: TGTGCCAGCAGCTTAGATGAATGGAGCACTGAAGCTTTCTTT.

Worth noting for this clone: One end of the junction varies from germline; a read error may be responsible. J is TRBJ2-2 and V is TRBV30, with 9 bases matching TRBD1. Germline CDR1 and CDR2: GTSNPN and SVGIG (reference sequence). The CDR3 is 18 residues long. The CDR3 region has the DNA TGTGCCTCGAGTGTTCGGAACAGGGGGCTCTTAGGAGGCGGGGAGCTGTTTTTT. Translated, it gives CASSVRNRGLLGGGELFF.

The chain carries TRBV30 and TRBJ2-1, with TRBD1 as a possible D gene (6 bases). The V gene lost 2 bases and the J gene lost 9 bases, with 14 bases spanning the gap. Germline loops: CDR1 GTSNPN, CDR2 SVGIG (reference sequence). This CDR3 is 13 amino acids long. CDR3 sequence (DNA): TGTGCCTGGAGTATCGGACAGACGGCTGAGCAGTTCTTC. Its translation: CAWSIGQTAEQFF.

The CDR3 DNA follows: TGTGCCAGCAGCGACACAACCTACGAGCAGTACTTC. Translated, it gives CASSDTTYEQYF. This rearrangement joins TRBV25-1 to TRBJ2-7; D unresolved. This CDR3 region has 12 residues. Per the germline V gene, CDR1 is MGHDK and CDR2 is SYGVNS. The ends were cut back, 6 bases at V and 2 bases at J, with 8 bases in the middle.

The chain couples TRBV2 to TRBJ2-7; D uncertain. Germline CDR1 SNHLY, CDR2 FYNNEI. The germline V and J ends were trimmed by 8 bases and 2 bases, with 7 bases remaining between them. There are 11 residues in the CDR3. In nucleotides, the CDR3 is TGTGCCAGCCGGAGCACCTACGAGCAGTACTTC. Translated: CASRSTYEQYF.

V usage is TRBV5-1 and J usage is TRBJ1-3, with D possibly TRBD1 on 6 matching bases. This CDR3 is built from 15 residues. CDR1 is SGHRS, CDR2 YFSETQ, per germline. Trimming pared 4 bases from V and 1 base from J, leaving 12 bases between. CDR3 region: CASSKRTESGNTIYF. CDR3 sequence (DNA): TGCGCCAGCAGCAAACGGACAGAGTCTGGAAACACCATATATTTT.

This clone occurred once. The chain recombines TRBV6-6 with TRBJ1-5, with D unresolved. With 2 bases removed from V and 3 bases from J, the gap between germline ends came to 8 bases. Germline lookup yields CDR1 MNHNY and CDR2 SVGAGI (reference sequence). There are 14 residues in the CDR3. CDR3 nucleotides: TGTGCCAGCAGTTACAGTCAGGTCAATCAGCCCCAGCATTTT. It codes for CASSYSQVNQPQHF.

The rearrangement links TRBV6-5 to TRBJ1-6, with D maybe TRBD1 (5 bases). This CDR3 spans 14 amino acids. The ends were cut back, 7 bases at V and 10 bases at J, with 17 bases in the middle. The germline V gene encodes CDR1 MNHEY and CDR2 SVGAGI. The DNA of the CDR3 is TGTGCCAGCACCCAGAGCAGGGATGAATCACCCCTCCACTTT. Protein product: CASTQSRDESPLHF.

The J gene is TRBJ2-7, the V gene TRBV6-6; TRBD1 matches at 7 bases. CDR1 and CDR2 from the germline V gene are MNHNY and SVGAGI (reference sequence). The CDR3 has 14 residues. V trimming: 6 bases; J trimming: 3 bases; junction bases outside the gene matches: 8. The CDR3 nucleotides read TGTGCCAGCAGGAAGGGACAGACTTACTACGAGCAGTACTTC. Protein sequence: CASRKGQTYYEQYF.

V and J are TRBV6-1 and TRBJ2-2, with D maybe TRBD2 (5 bases). Germline V CDR1 and CDR2: MNHNS, SASEGT. The CDR3 has 16 residues. The germline V and J ends were trimmed by 3 bases and 1 base, with 12 bases remaining between them. CDR3 protein: CASSDYRGWNTGELFF. The CDR3 DNA sequence: TGTGCCAGCAGTGATTACAGAGGGTGGAACACCGGGGAGCTGTTTTTT.

The chain recombines TRBV9 with TRBJ2-1, with 8 bases fitting TRBD2. This CDR3 is 15 amino acids long. J lost 7 bases, V lost 0 bases, and 6 bases had no gene match. Germline V gene sequence: CDR1 SGDLS, CDR2 YYNGEE. CDR3 in DNA: TGTGCCAGCAGCGTAGAGGGTCAGCGGGGGAATGAGCAGTTCTTC. Protein product: CASSVEGQRGNEQFF. The whole variable domain, filled in from reference TRBV9 and TRBJ2-1, reads DSGVTQTPKHLITATGQRVTLRCSPRSGDLSVYWYQQSLDQGLQFLIQYYNGEERAKGNILERFSAQQFPDLHSELNLSSLELGDSALYFCASSVEGQRGNEQFFGPGTRLTVL.

V gene TRBV9 combines with J gene TRBJ2-3; 8 bases agree with TRBD2. Germline CDR1 and CDR2: SGDLS and YYNGEE. After removal of 8 bases from V and 4 bases from J, the junction contained 6 bases not matched to a gene. The CDR3 is 13 residues long. The CDR3 loop is CASTRGGADTQYF. CDR3 nucleotide sequence: TGTGCCAGTACTCGGGGGGGCGCAGATACGCAGTATTTT.

DNA of the CDR3: TGTGCCTGGAGTGACAGGGTTCTCCACTTT. Translated, it gives CAWSDRVLHF. The chain recombines TRBV30 with TRBJ1-6, with D perhaps matching TRBD1 (6 bases). The CDR3 covers 10 residues. V lost 1 base and J 16 bases, leaving 8 bases between the germline ends. CDR1 is GTSNPN, CDR2 SVGIG, per germline (reference sequence).